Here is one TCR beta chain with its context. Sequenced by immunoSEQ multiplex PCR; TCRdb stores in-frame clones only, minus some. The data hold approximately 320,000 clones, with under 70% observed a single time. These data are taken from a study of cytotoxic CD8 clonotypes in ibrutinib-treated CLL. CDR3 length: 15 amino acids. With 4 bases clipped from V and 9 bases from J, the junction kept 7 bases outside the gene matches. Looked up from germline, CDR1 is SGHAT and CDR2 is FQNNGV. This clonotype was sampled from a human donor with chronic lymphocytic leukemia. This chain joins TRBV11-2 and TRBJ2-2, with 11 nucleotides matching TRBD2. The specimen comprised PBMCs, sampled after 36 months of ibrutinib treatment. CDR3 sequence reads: CASSSRLAGGRELFF. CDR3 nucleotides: TGTGCCAGCAGCTCCCGGCTAGCGGGGGGCAGGGAGCTGTTTTTT.